The sequence of this T cell receptor beta chain was determined in a study of immune evolution from preneoplasia to lung adenocarcinoma. The method was immunoSEQ multiplex PCR; TCRdb's version includes in-frame clones alone and lacks a portion of them. The table lists about 11,000 clones, over 60% of them singletons, with roughly 30% in the top ten. This CDR3 has 14 residues. The trim removed 7 bases at V and 6 bases at J, leaving 12 bases unmatched. Germline V gene lookup returns CDR1 GTSNPN and CDR2 SVGIG (reference sequence). Study results and caveats: Later-stage lesions seemingly showed higher T cell density and diversity than normal lung.

Concerning this clone itself: Its antigen is not identified.

Sequenced material: FFPE normal lung tissue adjacent to the tumor. This chain links TRBV30 with TRBJ2-7, with 10 bases matching TRBD2. The source of this sequence is a person aged 60 to 70 with lung adenocarcinoma. Some clones in this sample may be carry-over from other donors' samples. The DNA for the CDR3 is TGTGCCTCGGGAAGCGGGAGGGCTTCACTCGAGCAGTACTTC. Translating it yields CASGSGRASLEQYF.